The 16 T cell receptor beta chains below come from one sample, sequenced in a study of blood T cell repertoires in COVID-19. Clones were sequenced by immunoSEQ multiplex PCR, and TCRdb holds only the in-frame ones, with some missing. In the table there are around 160,000 clones, approximately 90% of which are singletons. Sequenced: peripheral blood. The receptors here all came from a man aged 18 to 29 with acute or convalescent COVID-19.

The rearrangement joins TRBV7-9 to TRBJ1-3, with 7 bases lining up with TRBD1. The CDR3 spans 15 residues. CDR1 and CDR2 from the germline V gene are SEHNR and FQNEAQ (reference sequence). The junction had 8 bases not matched to a gene; V was cut back by 8 bases and J by 1 base. In nucleotides, the CDR3 is TGTGCCAGCGCCAGGGACAGTGGATCTGGAAACACCATATATTTT. Amino acid sequence: CASARDSGSGNTIYF.

This chain connects TRBV27 to TRBJ2-6; possibly TRBD1 for D (6 bases). Germline CDR1 reads MNHEY; CDR2 reads SMNVEV (reference sequence). Deletions cut 4 bases from V and 12 bases from J, with 22 bases between. CDR3 length: 16 residues. CDR3 sequence (DNA): TGTGCCAGCAGTTACAACCCGGACAGAGGGGTCGGCGTCCTGACTTTC. This sequence encodes CASSYNPDRGVGVLTF.

The chain carries TRBV27 and TRBJ1-1; 7 bases fit TRBD1. The V gene end was trimmed by 6 bases and the J gene end by 1 base; junction bases not matched to a gene: 8. CDR3 length: 15 residues. Germline-derived CDR1 and CDR2 are MNHEY and SMNVEV (reference sequence). The CDR3 here is CASRPWGTANTEAFF. For the CDR3, the DNA is TGTGCCAGCAGACCCTGGGGGACAGCGAACACTGAAGCTTTCTTT.

Details on this clone: This same CDR3 is encoded by further DNA sequences in the sample. The J gene is TRBJ2-5, the V gene TRBV5-1; 9 positions match TRBD1. The germline V gene has CDR1 SGHRS and CDR2 YFSETQ. With 2 bases clipped from V and 5 bases from J, the junction kept 4 bases outside the gene matches. CDR3 size: 14 residues. In nucleotides, the CDR3 is TGCGCCAGCAGCTTACAGGGGGCGTGGGAGACCCAGTACTTC. Translated, it gives CASSLQGAWETQYF.

The V and J genes are TRBV2 and TRBJ2-3; 7 bases line up with TRBD2. Germline V gene lookup returns CDR1 SNHLY and CDR2 FYNNEI. The CDR3 totals 15 residues. After removal of 3 bases from V and 2 bases from J, the junction contained 5 bases not matched to a gene. CDR3 nucleotides: TGTGCCAGCAGTGAGACTAGCCGAACCACAGATACGCAGTATTTT. This codes for CASSETSRTTDTQYF.

The chain carries TRBV19 and TRBJ2-7, with 8 bases identical to TRBD1. V lost 5 bases, J lost 4 bases, and 7 bases stayed unmatched. Germline-derived CDR1 and CDR2 are LNHDA and SQIVND (reference sequence). There are 14 residues in the CDR3. The CDR3 region has the DNA TGTGCCAGTAGTCCCGGGACAGGACCTTACGAGCAGTACTTC. It translates to CASSPGTGPYEQYF.

V and J are TRBV27 and TRBJ1-5; 9 nucleotides match TRBD1. The CDR3 is 16 amino acids. Germline values: CDR1 MNHEY, CDR2 SMNVEV (reference sequence). With 5 bases clipped from V and 7 bases from J, the junction kept 12 bases outside the gene matches. The CDR3 DNA reads as TGTGCCAGCAGTCAAACACGGGACAGGGTAAGACAGCCCCAGCATTTT. It is translated as CASSQTRDRVRQPQHF.

V usage is TRBV20-1 and J usage is TRBJ1-3; D is unclear. The CDR3 contains 11 residues. The V gene lost 3 bases and the J gene lost 9 bases, with 9 bases spanning the gap. Germline values: CDR1 DFQATT, CDR2 SNEGSKA (reference sequence). The CDR3 region has the DNA TGCAGTGCTAGTGAAACGAGCACCATATATTTT. Translation gives CSASETSTIYF.

Only a few counts were recorded for this clone. The chain uses TRBV6-5 and TRBJ1-2; D may be TRBD1 (6 bases). Trimming left V 0 bases short and J 4 bases short, with 9 bases between. This CDR3 has 14 residues. Per germline, CDR1 MNHEY and CDR2 SVGAGI. Written as DNA, the CDR3 is TGTGCCAGCAGTTACTCGGCAGGGGCCTATGGCTACACCTTC. Protein: CASSYSAGAYGYTF.

V and J are TRBV6-5 and TRBJ1-5; maybe TRBD1 (5 bases). The CDR3 is made up of 15 amino acids. The germline V gene has CDR1 MNHEY and CDR2 SVGAGI. Trimming shortened V by 2 bases and J by 0 bases, and 8 bases separated the two germline ends. The CDR3 DNA follows: TGTGCCAGCAGTTACGGGCAGGGTAGCAATCAGCCCCAGCATTTT. It codes for CASSYGQGSNQPQHF.

V usage is TRBV5-1 and J usage is TRBJ2-1, with 10 bases identical to TRBD2. The CDR3 totals 16 residues. The J segment lost 5 bases and the V segment lost 3 bases, leaving 8 bases of the junction unmatched. The germline V gene encodes CDR1 SGHRS and CDR2 YFSETQ. The CDR3 coding sequence is TGCGCCAGCAGCTCCAACGGACTAGCGGTCAACAATGAGCAGTTCTTC. It yields the protein CASSSNGLAVNNEQFF.

This chain connects TRBV11-2 to TRBJ2-6; TRBD2 matches 8 bases. The CDR3 loop spans 18 amino acids. Unmatched junction bases numbered 5, after V lost 1 base and J lost 0 bases. The germline V gene encodes CDR1 SGHAT and CDR2 FQNNGV. CDR3 nucleotides: TGTGCCAGCAGCTTAGCAGTAGCGGGGAGCTCTGGGGCCAACGTCCTGACTTTC. Protein product: CASSLAVAGSSGANVLTF.

The chain carries TRBV7-9 and TRBJ2-1, with TRBD1 as a possible D gene (7 bases). Looked up from germline, CDR1 is SEHNR and CDR2 is FQNEAQ (reference sequence). Between the trimmed V and J ends, which lost 5 bases and 7 bases, there was a span of 18 bases. The CDR3 covers 15 residues. The CDR3: CASSDTGEVTNEQFF. The CDR3 DNA reads TGTGCCAGCAGCGACACAGGGGAGGTGACAAATGAGCAGTTCTTC.

This chain connects TRBV30 to TRBJ1-1; a possible D gene is TRBD1 (5 bases). The CDR3 covers 13 residues. Germline V gives CDR1 GTSNPN, CDR2 SVGIG (reference sequence). V lost 7 bases, J lost 1 base, and 13 bases lay in between. The chain's CDR3 is CAFQPGENTEAFF. The CDR3 DNA reads TGTGCCTTTCAGCCGGGGGAGAACACTGAAGCTTTCTTT.

With respect to this clone: Additional DNA sequences in this sample encode the identical CDR3. The chain employs TRBV5-1 and TRBJ2-6; tentative D call: TRBD1 (5 bases). Deletions cut 4 bases from V and 0 bases from J, with 14 bases between. This CDR3 is 17 amino acids long. Germline values: CDR1 SGHRS, CDR2 YFSETQ. The CDR3 nucleotides are TGCGCCAGCAGCCCCACAGGTTCCAGCTCTGGGGCCAACGTCCTGACTTTC. Translation gives CASSPTGSSSGANVLTF.

The J gene is TRBJ1-2, the V gene TRBV7-8, with TRBD1 matching 10 bases. The junction had 4 bases not matched to a gene; V was cut back by 5 bases and J by 7 bases. In germline, CDR1 is SGHVS, CDR2 FQNEAQ. The CDR3 runs to 13 residues. The CDR3 loop reads CASSVGQGGGYTF. The DNA for the CDR3 is TGTGCCAGCAGCGTTGGACAGGGGGGTGGCTACACCTTC.